This is a list of T cell receptor beta chains from one sample in a study of response to subunit inactivated influenza vaccine. Via MiXCR, TCRdb re-called the RT-PCR reads, giving one row per CDR3 protein. Of 800,000 or so distinct CDR3 sequences listed, about 20% were seen once; the top ten hold 10% to 13%. This sample comprised PBMCs from blood, obtained 4 to 6 days after vaccination. These receptor sequences come from a man aged 45-65 years who received an inactivated influenza vaccine. Both conserved end residues are trimmed from each CDR3.

11 TRBJ2-1 TRBV5-1 ASSLEIWNEQF
12 TRBJ2-5 TRBV7-9 ASSLGTTGETQY
13 TRBJ1-1 TRBV28 ASSLRGVSNTEAF
10 TRBJ2-5 TRBV12-3/TRBV12-4 ASSTDLETQY
12 TRBJ2-3 TRBV20-1 SAVISGGTDTQY
18 TRBJ2-4 TRBV5-1 ASSLASDIRTIRAKNIQY
12 TRBJ2-5 TRBV20-1 SASKGEGQETQY
13 TRBJ2-1 TRBV6-1 ASRSGTGFSNEQF
13 TRBJ2-2 TRBV6-5 ASSYSQRSVGELF
15 TRBJ2-1 TRBV6-1 ASMRVLAGGDNNEQF
17 TRBJ2-3 TRBV7-6 ASSLGQQGGREIRDTQY
20 TRBJ2-3 TRBV7-6 ASSYLAPRDPGMLGWTDTQY
13 TRBJ2-3 TRBV5-1 ASSPADRRADTQY
14 TRBJ1-2 TRBV20-1 SAPSSGRQRGYGYT
12 TRBJ2-1 TRBV12-3/TRBV12-4 ASRVGLAGNEQF
14 TRBJ2-3 TRBV4-2 ASSQPWTGETDTQY
12 TRBJ1-5 TRBV28 ASSQGTRNQPQH
11 TRBJ1-2 TRBV6-1 ASRDGPSYGYT
12 TRBJ2-7 TRBV20-1 SAMGSSTSYEQY
10 TRBJ2-7 TRBV6-6 ASSYFWGEQY
13 TRBJ1-5 TRBV4-3 ASSQEDRSNQPQH
12 TRBJ1-1 TRBV10-3 AISPDRGMSEAF
15 TRBJ2-4 TRBV27 ASTGGFSWLAKNIQY
14 TRBJ2-7 TRBV20-1 SARDISRLAGHEQY
12 TRBJ2-7 TRBV15 ATSRDVGTYEQY
11 TRBJ2-7 TRBV20-1 SAHWTGVYEQY
11 TRBJ2-2 TRBV29-1 SVGFSDTGELF
15 TRBJ2-1 TRBV20-1 SAEGREGTYPYNEQF
13 TRBJ2-1 TRBV7-8 ASSLNRAGSNEQF
12 TRBJ2-4 TRBV12-3/TRBV12-4 ASSFLGLPGIQY